This TCR beta chain was sequenced for a study of Ad26.COV2.S vaccination and SARS-CoV-2 variants (dated by TCRdb to the early 2020s). Turning to the overall study: Donors in the vaccine arm were drawn from COV1001, a multicentre, randomized, double-blind, placebo-controlled phase I-IIa trial testing Ad26.COV2.S in healthy adults. The specificity and breadth of SARS-CoV-2-reactive T cell receptors after Ad26.COV2.S vaccination were assessed by TCRbeta repertoire sequencing. The TCR-sequenced set comprised about 30 samples: around 20 Ad26.COV2.S vaccine recipients, 5 placebo recipients and 8 SARS-CoV-2 convalescent individuals. Ad26.COV2.S was administered intramuscularly at a dose of 5x10^10 or 1x10^11 viral particles, either as one shot or as two shots given 56 days apart. Trial participants were randomized into five groups of five: low-dose or high-dose Ad26.COV2.S given once or twice, or placebo on both occasions. Throughout the experiments and outcome assessment, investigators stayed blinded to trial group allocation.

The germline V gene encodes CDR1 SGHNT and CDR2 YENEEA. Trimming removed 4 bases from V and 8 bases from J, leaving 14 bases between the germline ends. The CDR3 covers 13 residues, taking in both the cysteine and the phenylalanine. Only the CDR3 region is kept as DNA, spanning 39 bases read in frame from base 1. The treatment or condition label, as the study defines it: 19 received Ad26.COV2.S at low or high dose, single or two shots; 5 received placebo; per-sample allocation not given. Repertoires of vaccine and placebo recipients were sequenced from samples collected on day 63 after the first injection. Between 29 July and 7 August 2020, Cohort 1b enrolled approximately 26 adults aged 18-55 years at one site in Boston, USA. Ad26.COV2.S was a replication-incompetent adenovirus type 26 vector that expressed a prefusion-stabilized SARS-CoV-2 spike protein derived from the original Wuhan strain. General findings and caveats noted by the study authors: Compared with placebo recipients, Ad26.COV2.S recipients showed higher spike-specific TCR breadth (P = 0.0014). After vaccination, spike-specific CD8+ and CD4+ T cell responses were reported to show substantial breadth. Non-spike TCR breadth was comparable between vaccine and placebo recipients, consistent with the vaccine containing only spike. Comparing responses between vaccine doses or regimens was not something the study was powered to do. The authors noted that total T cell responses may have been underestimated by the TCR breadth and depth analyses.

TCRbeta CDR3 regions were sequenced with the immunoSEQ Assay. After extraction, genomic DNA underwent amplification by bias-controlled multiplex PCR, followed by high-throughput sequencing. In the original analysis: Collapsing and filtering of sequences were performed to quantify the absolute abundance of each unique TCRbeta CDR3 region. T cell fraction was estimated by normalization of TCRbeta template counts to usable DNA, with usable DNA being measured through amplification of reference genes present in all nucleated cells. Repertoire TCRs were annotated as SARS-CoV-2-specific by exact matching of V gene, CDR3 amino acid sequence and J gene to a known reactive TCR set. MIRA supplied the reference SARS-CoV-2 TCR set, which was filtered for enrichment in COVID-19-positive ImmuneCODE repertoires so that public or cross-reactive TCRs were removed. Using the MIRA antigens, annotated TCRs were further analysed by specific ORF or by position within an ORF. Breadth was defined as annotated unique rearrangements over total unique productive rearrangements; depth was the summed frequency of those rearrangements. Two-sided Wilcoxon rank-sum tests were applied when comparing TCR breadth between groups. TCRdb mirrors the immuneACCESS table, restricted to in-frame sequences. Some clones are absent from its copies; in checked studies, under half trace to an unresolved V gene, and the reason for the others is unknown. That table gives V, J and clone size, and the DNA gave D and trimming. The sample contains hundreds of thousands of clones, roughly 91% of them found a single time. The top ten constitute roughly 3.1% of the sample.

Details on this clone: Its antigen is not yet known. No much larger clonotype is one base removed from it; base qualities were not supplied.

The sequences come from peripheral blood, collected in a trial of Ad26.COV2.S vaccine versus placebo. The sequence derives from a person between 18 and 59 years old who received the Ad26.COV2.S COVID-19 vaccine or a placebo. The receptor chain draws on TRBV11-3 and TRBJ1-2; the best D guess is TRBD1, with 6 bases matching. The DNA is TGTGCCAGCAGCTCCCCGACAGGTCGGGGCTACACCTTC. Its coded protein is CASSSPTGRGYTF.